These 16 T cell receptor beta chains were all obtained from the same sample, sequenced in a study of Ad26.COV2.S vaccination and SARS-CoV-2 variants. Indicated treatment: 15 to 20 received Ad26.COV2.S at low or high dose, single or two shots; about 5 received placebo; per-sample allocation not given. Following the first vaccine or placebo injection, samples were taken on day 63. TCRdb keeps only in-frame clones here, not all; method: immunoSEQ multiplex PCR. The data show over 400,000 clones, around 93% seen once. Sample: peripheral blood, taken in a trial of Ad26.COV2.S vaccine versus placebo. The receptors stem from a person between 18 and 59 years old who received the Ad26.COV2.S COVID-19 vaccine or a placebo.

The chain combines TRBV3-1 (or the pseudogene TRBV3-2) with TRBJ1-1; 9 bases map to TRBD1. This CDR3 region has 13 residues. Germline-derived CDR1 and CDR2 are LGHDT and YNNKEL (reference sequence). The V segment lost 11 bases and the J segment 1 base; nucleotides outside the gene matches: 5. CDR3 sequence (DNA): TGTGCCGGCTACAGGGGGCGGAACACTGAAGCTTTCTTT. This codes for CAGYRGRNTEAFF.

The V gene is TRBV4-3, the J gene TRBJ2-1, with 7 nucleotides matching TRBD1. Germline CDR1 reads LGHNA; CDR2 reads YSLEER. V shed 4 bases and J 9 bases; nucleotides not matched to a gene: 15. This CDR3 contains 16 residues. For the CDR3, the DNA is TGCGCCAGCAGCCGGGACCGGGACAGAGGGCGTAGTGAGCAGTTCTTC. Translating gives CASSRDRDRGRSEQFF.

The CDR3 protein is CASSLIVDNEQFF. CDR3 DNA sequence: TGTGCCAGCAGCTTAATAGTGGACAATGAGCAGTTCTTC. The chain joins TRBV7-9 to TRBJ2-1, with no clear D. The CDR3 totals 13 residues. V gave up 2 bases and J gave up 5 bases, with 7 bases separating them. Germline CDR1 reads SEHNR; CDR2 reads FQNEAQ (reference sequence).

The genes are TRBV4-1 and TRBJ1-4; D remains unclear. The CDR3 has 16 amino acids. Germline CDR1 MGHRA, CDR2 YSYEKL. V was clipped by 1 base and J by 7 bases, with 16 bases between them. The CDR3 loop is CASSQGRLVDFEKLFF. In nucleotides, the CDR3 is TGCGCCAGCAGCCAAGGAAGGCTTGTGGATTTTGAAAAACTGTTTTTT.

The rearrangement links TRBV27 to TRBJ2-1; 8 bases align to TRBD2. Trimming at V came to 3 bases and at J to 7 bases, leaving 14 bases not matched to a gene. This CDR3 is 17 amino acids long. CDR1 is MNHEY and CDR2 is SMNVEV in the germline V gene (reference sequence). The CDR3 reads CASSFLSATGGRNEQFF. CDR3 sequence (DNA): TGTGCCAGCAGTTTCCTCTCAGCAACGGGGGGGCGGAATGAGCAGTTCTTC.

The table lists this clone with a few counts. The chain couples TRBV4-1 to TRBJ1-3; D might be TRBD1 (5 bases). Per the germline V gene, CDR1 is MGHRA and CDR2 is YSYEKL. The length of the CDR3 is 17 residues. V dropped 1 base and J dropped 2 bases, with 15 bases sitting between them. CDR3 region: CASSQGVPGRAGNTIYF. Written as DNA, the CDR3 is TGCGCCAGCAGCCAAGGGGTCCCCGGCAGGGCTGGAAACACCATATATTTT.

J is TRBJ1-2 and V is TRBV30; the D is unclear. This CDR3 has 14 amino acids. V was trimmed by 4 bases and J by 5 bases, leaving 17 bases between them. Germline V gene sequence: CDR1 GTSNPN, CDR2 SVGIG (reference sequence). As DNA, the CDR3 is TGTGCCTGGACCGCCGGGATTGGACGTTATGGCTACACCTTC. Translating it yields CAWTAGIGRYGYTF.

CDR3 protein: CASAPGFNTDTQYF. In DNA form, the CDR3 reads TGTGCCAGCGCCCCGGGATTCAACACAGATACGCAGTATTTT. This chain links TRBV7-9 with TRBJ2-3, with D possibly being TRBD2 (5 bases). Trimming left V 8 bases short and J 2 bases short, with 14 bases between. The CDR3 is 14 amino acids. The germline CDR1 and CDR2 sequences are SEHNR and FQNEAQ (reference sequence). The complete variable domain, with remaining parts taken from reference TRBV7-9 and TRBJ2-3, reads DTGVSQNPRHKITKRGQNVTFRCDPISEHNRLYWYRQTLGQGPEFLTYFQNEAQLEKSRLLSDRFSAERPKGSFSTLEIQRTEQGDSAMYLCASAPGFNTDTQYFGPGTRLTVL.

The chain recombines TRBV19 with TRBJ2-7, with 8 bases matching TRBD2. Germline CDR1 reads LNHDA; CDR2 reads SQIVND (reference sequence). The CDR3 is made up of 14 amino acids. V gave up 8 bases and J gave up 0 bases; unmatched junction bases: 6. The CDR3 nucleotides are TGTGCCAGTGGGAAGACTAGCGACTCCTACGAGCAGTACTTC. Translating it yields CASGKTSDSYEQYF.

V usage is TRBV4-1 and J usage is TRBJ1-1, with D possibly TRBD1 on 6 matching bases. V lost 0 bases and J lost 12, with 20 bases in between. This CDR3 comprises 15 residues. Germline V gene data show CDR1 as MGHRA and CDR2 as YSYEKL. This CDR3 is CASSQDGGGLSTTFF. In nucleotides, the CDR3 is TGCGCCAGCAGCCAAGATGGAGGGGGGTTATCAACAACTTTCTTT.

The CDR3 loop is CASSLGSGDAAFF. CDR3 DNA sequence: TGTGCCAGCAGTTTAGGGTCCGGGGACGCAGCTTTCTTT. The chain recombines TRBV12-3 or TRBV12-4 with TRBJ1-1; D may be TRBD1 (5 bases). The CDR3 covers 13 residues. Trimming pared 1 base from V and 10 bases from J, leaving 13 bases between.

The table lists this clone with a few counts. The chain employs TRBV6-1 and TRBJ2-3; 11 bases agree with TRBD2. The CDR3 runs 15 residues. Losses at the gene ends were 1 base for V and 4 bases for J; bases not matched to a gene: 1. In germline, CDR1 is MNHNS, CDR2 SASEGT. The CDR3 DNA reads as TGTGCCAGCAGTGAAGTTAGCGGGGGGGCAGATACGCAGTATTTT. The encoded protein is CASSEVSGGADTQYF.

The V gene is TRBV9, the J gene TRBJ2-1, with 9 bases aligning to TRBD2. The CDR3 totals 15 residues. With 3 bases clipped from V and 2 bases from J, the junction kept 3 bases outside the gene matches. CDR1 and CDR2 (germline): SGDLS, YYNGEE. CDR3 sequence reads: CASSDGLAPYNEQFF. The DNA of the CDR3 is TGTGCCAGCAGCGACGGACTAGCGCCCTACAATGAGCAGTTCTTC. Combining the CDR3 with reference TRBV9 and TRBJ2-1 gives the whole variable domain DSGVTQTPKHLITATGQRVTLRCSPRSGDLSVYWYQQSLDQGLQFLIQYYNGEERAKGNILERFSAQQFPDLHSELNLSSLELGDSALYFCASSDGLAPYNEQFFGPGTRLTVL.

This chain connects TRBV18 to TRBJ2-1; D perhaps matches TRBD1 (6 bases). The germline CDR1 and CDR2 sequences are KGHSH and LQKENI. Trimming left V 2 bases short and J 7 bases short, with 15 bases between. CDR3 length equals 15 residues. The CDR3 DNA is TGTGCCAGCTCACCATTCCGGACAGAAAGGAATGAGCAGTTCTTC. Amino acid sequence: CASSPFRTERNEQFF.

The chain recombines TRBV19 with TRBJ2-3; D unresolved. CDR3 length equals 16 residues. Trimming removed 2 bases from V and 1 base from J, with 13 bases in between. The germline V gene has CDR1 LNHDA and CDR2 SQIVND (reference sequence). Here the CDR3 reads CASSITLGIGTDTQYF. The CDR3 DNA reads TGTGCCAGTAGTATAACTCTGGGTATAGGCACAGATACGCAGTATTTT.

The CDR3: CASSQGSDRTSGGYTF. DNA of the CDR3: TGTGCCAGCAGCCAAGGGTCGGACAGGACCTCGGGTGGCTACACCTTC. The chain is built from TRBV4-2 and TRBJ1-2, with TRBD1 matching 7 bases. Germline V gives CDR1 LGHNA, CDR2 YNFKEQ. The length of the CDR3 is 16 residues. V lost 1 base to trimming and J lost 7 bases; unmatched junction nucleotides: 12.